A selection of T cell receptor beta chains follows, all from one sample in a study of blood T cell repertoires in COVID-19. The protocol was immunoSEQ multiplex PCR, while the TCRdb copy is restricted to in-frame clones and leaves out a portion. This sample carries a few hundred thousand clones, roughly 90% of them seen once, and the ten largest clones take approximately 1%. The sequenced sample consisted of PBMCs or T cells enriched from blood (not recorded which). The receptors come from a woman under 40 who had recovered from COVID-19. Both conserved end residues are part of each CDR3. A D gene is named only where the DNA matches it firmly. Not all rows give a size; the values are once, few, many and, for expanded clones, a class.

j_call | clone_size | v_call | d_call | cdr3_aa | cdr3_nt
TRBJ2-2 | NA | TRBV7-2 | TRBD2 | CASNHWGGRGTGELFF | TGTGCCAGCAACCATTGGGGGGGAAGGGGCACCGGGGAGCTGTTTTTT
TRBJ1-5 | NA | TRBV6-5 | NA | CASTSGPGSNQPQHF | TGTGCCAGCACCTCCGGCCCGGGGAGCAATCAGCCCCAGCATTTT
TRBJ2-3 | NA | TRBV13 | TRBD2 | CASSFRGGQGGDTQYF | TGTGCCAGCAGTTTTCGGGGGGGCCAGGGCGGAGATACGCAGTATTTT
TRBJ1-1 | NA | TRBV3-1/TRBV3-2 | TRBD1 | CASSQMGDRGGAFF | TGTGCCAGCAGCCAAATGGGGGACAGGGGTGGAGCTTTCTTT
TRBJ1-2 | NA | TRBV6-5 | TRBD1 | CASSRRLGDSSYTF | TGTGCCAGCAGTAGGAGACTCGGGGACAGTAGCTACACCTTC
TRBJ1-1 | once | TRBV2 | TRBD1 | CASQQGASTEAFF | TGTGCCAGCCAACAGGGGGCGAGCACTGAAGCTTTCTTT
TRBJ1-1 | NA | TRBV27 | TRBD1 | CASSYRGPTEAFF | TGTGCCAGCAGTTACAGGGGTCCGACTGAAGCTTTCTTT
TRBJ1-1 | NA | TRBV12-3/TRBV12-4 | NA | CASRQGPGTEAFF | TGTGCCAGCAGACAGGGACCGGGGACTGAAGCTTTCTTT
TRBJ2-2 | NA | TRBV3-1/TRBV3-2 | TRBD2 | CASSRLAGGQRANTGELFF | TGTGCCAGCAGTCGACTAGCGGGGGGCCAAAGGGCGAACACCGGGGAGCTGTTTTTT
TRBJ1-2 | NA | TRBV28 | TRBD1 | CASSPRDRGTNYGYTF | TGTGCCAGCAGTCCGCGGGACAGGGGGACTAACTATGGCTACACCTTC
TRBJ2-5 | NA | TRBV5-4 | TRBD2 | CASSPGTRQETQYF | TGTGCCAGCAGCCCCGGGACTAGACAAGAGACCCAGTACTTC
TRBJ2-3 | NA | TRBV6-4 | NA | CASSRAGQNTDTQYF | TGTGCCAGCAGTAGAGCCGGACAGAACACAGATACGCAGTATTTT
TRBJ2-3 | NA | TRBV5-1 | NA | CASSLEGGGDTQYF | TGCGCCAGCAGCTTGGAGGGAGGGGGAGATACGCAGTATTTT
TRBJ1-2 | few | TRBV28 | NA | CASSLGGYGYTF | TGTGCCAGCAGTTTAGGAGGCTATGGCTACACCTTC
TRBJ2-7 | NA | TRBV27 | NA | CASSSAPRYEQYF | TGTGCCAGCAGTTCCGCCCCTAGGTACGAGCAGTACTTC
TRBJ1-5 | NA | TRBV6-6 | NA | CASSLQQFRVRSNQPQHF | TGTGCCAGCAGTCTTCAACAGTTCAGGGTGCGTAGCAATCAGCCCCAGCATTTT
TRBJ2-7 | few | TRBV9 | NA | CASSGSRDFSYEQYF | TGTGCCAGCAGCGGAAGCCGGGACTTTTCCTACGAGCAGTACTTC
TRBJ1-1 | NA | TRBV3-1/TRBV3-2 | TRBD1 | CASSDGQGASYTEAFF | TGTGCCAGCAGTGATGGACAGGGGGCGAGTTACACTGAAGCTTTCTTT
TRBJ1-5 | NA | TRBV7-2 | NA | CASSLVQGDKHQPQHF | TGTGCCAGCAGCTTAGTCCAGGGTGATAAACATCAGCCCCAGCATTTT
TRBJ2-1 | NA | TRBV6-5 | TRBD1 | CASSYTGVSYNEQFF | TGTGCCAGCAGTTACACAGGGGTCTCCTACAATGAGCAGTTCTTC
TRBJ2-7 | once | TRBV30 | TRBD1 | CAWSPSTYPGQGGDEQYF | TGTGCCTGGAGCCCTTCCACTTACCCGGGACAGGGTGGAGACGAGCAGTACTTC
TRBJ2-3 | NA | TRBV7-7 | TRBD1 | CASSSGTGLSTDTQYF | TGTGCCAGCAGTTCCGGGACAGGGCTCTCCACAGATACGCAGTATTTT
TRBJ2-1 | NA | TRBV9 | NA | CASSVDQGWYEQFF | TGTGCCAGCAGCGTAGATCAGGGGTGGTACGAGCAGTTCTTC
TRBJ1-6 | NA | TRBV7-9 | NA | CASSEGLINSPLHF | TGTGCCAGCAGCGAGGGACTAATTAATTCACCCCTCCACTTT
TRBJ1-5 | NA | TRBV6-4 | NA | CASSDGTGRQPQHF | TGTGCCAGCAGTGATGGAACAGGGCGCCAGCCCCAGCATTTT
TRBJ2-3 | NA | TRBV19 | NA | CASSIWGTGTDTQYF | TGTGCCAGTAGTATATGGGGTACGGGGACAGATACGCAGTATTTT
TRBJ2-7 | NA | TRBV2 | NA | CASSDPRSPWEQYF | TGTGCCAGCAGTGACCCACGAAGCCCTTGGGAGCAGTACTTC
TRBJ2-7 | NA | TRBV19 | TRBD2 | CASSPAGVGEQYF | TGTGCCAGTAGTCCCGCGGGGGTAGGCGAGCAGTACTTC